This TCR beta chain was recorded in a study of OX40 agonist ivuxolimab in advanced cancers. About the research overall: One hepatocellular carcinoma and a couple of cutaneous melanoma patients partially responded.

Method: immunoSEQ multiplex PCR; TCRdb's copy keeps in-frame clones and lacks some. The profile covers more than 25,000 clones, with about 84% appearing a single time and under 30% taken by the ten largest. As for this clone: The target antigen is unknown.

The length of the CDR3 is 16 residues. CDR1 MDHEN and CDR2 SYDVKM come from the germline V gene. The V and J ends lost 1 base and 1 base, in that order; junction bases with no gene match: 6. Study-level results: Relative to CD4+ cells, CD8+ T cells on average had more expanded clones.

Autoimmune disease history or systemic immunosuppression was exclusionary. This clonotype originated in an adult with an advanced solid tumor such as melanoma, head and neck, liver or kidney cancer. The chain links TRBV28 to TRBJ2-5; 7 positions agree with TRBD2. Sequenced here: CD4+ or CD8+ T cells sorted from blood, sampled in a trial of the OX40 agonist ivuxolimab. CDR3 nucleotide sequence: TGTGCCAGCAGTTTATTGGAGCGGGGAACCCAAGAGACCCAGTACTTC. Amino acid sequence: CASSLLERGTQETQYF.